The subject of this entry is one T cell receptor beta chain. Its target is unknown. Given the absence of the conserved phenylalanine or tryptophan at the CDR3 end, a read error is likely. The DNA is left out, because the CDR3 cannot be placed on it with certainty; the CDR3 is given as TCRdb lists it. The data originate from a study of Graves' ophthalmopathy and Graves' hyperthyroidism. Study as a whole: Untreated patients at initial diagnosis provided peripheral blood. Study-wide results and caveats: Detected in blood as well were most expanded thyroid clonotypes with frequency above 0.001. A 13-signature model separated ophthalmopathy from stable hyperthyroidism, just over 85% sensitivity, around 81% specificity.

The CDR3 is 8 amino acids long, termini counted. Per germline, CDR1 DFQATT and CDR2 SNEGSKA (reference sequence). PBMCs came from more than 8 ml of fresh peripheral blood. Transcripts of RNA were the source for amplifying TCR beta CDR3 regions. Amplification began with first-round RT-PCR using HTBI primers, then second-round multiplex PCR was performed. TCRdb ran MiXCR on the multiplex PCR reads and lists one entry per CDR3 protein. This sample has approximately 700,000 distinct CDR3 sequences; about two fifths occur once, and the top ten carry more than 2.5%. Sequencing was performed on peripheral blood. The chain employs TRBV20-1 and TRBJ1-1; whether TRBD1, the table's D call, matches the DNA was not checked. The receptor was isolated from an adult man with Graves' ophthalmopathy. CDR3: CSAREGDY.